This T cell receptor (beta chain) is drawn from a study of OX40 agonist ivuxolimab in advanced cancers. Study overall: The treatment was a fully human IgG2 OX40 agonist, ivuxolimab. Head and neck, renal cell, melanoma or hepatocellular carcinoma were the cancers that dose-escalation patients had.

As for this clone: Its antigen is currently unknown.

Trimming took 3 bases from V and 4 from J; bases not matched to a gene: 7. In germline, CDR1 is SQVTM, CDR2 ANQGSEA. This CDR3 region has 14 residues. General study findings and limits: Expanded clones were, on average, more numerous among CD8+ T cells than CD4+.

The repertoire was sequenced with immunoSEQ multiplex PCR; TCRdb's copy has only in-frame clones and lacks some. The sample carries 70,000 or so clones, 84% recorded once. The input for sequencing was CD4+ or CD8+ T cells sorted from blood, taken in a trial of the OX40 agonist ivuxolimab. V is TRBV29-1 and J is TRBJ1-1; the match to TRBD1 covers 8 bases. The source of this sequence is an adult with an advanced solid tumor such as melanoma, head and neck, liver or kidney cancer. The CDR3 DNA is TGCAGCGTTGATTATCCAGGGGGCCGCACTGAAGCTTTCTTT. It encodes CSVDYPGGRTEAFF.